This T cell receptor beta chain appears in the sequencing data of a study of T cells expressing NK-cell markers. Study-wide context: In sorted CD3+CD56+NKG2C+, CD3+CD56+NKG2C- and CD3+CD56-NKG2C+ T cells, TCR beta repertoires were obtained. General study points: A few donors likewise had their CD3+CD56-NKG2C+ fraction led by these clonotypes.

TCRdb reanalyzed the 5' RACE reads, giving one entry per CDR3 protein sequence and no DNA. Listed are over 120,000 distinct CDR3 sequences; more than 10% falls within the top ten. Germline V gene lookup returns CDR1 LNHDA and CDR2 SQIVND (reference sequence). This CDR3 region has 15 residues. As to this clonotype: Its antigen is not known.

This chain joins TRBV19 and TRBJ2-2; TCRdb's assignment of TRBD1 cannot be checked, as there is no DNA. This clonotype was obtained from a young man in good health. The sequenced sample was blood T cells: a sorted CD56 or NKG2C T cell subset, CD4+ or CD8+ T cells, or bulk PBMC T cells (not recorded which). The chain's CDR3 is CASSVQEGVTGELFF.